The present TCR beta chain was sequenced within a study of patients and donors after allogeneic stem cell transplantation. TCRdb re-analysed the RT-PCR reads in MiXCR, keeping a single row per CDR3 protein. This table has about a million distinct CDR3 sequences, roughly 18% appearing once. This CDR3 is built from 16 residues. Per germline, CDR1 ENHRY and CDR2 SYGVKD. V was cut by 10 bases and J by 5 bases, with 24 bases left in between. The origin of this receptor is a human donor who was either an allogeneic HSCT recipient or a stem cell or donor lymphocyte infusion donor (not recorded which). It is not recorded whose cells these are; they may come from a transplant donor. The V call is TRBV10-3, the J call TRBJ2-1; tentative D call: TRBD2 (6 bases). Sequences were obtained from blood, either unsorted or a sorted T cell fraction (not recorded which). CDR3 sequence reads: CATATGAGYGNNEQFF. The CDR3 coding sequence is TGTGCCACCGCGACCGGAGCGGGCTACGGAAACAATGAGCAGTTCTTC.